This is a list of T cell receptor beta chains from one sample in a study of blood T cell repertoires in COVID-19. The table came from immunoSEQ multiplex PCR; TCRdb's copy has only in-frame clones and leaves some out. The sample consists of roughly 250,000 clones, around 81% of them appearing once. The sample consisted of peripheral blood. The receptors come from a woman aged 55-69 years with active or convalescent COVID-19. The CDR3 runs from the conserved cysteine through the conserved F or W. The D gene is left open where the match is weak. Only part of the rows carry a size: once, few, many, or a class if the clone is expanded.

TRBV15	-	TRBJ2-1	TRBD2	CATSRASGRNNEQFF	TGTGCCACCAGCAGAGCCAGCGGGAGGAACAATGAGCAGTTCTTC
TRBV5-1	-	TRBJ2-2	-	CASSLAADRGTGELFF	TGCGCCAGCAGCTTGGCCGCGGACAGAGGCACCGGGGAGCTGTTTTTT
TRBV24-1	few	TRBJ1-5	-	CATSGGGIRQPQHF	TGTGCCACCAGTGGCGGCGGGATCCGTCAGCCCCAGCATTTT
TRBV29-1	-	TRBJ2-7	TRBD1	CSVVGTARSYEQYF	TGCAGCGTGGTTGGGACAGCACGGTCCTACGAGCAGTACTTC
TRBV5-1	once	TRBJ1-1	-	CASSFSVSGATEAFF	TGCGCCAGCAGCTTCTCGGTAAGCGGGGCCACTGAAGCTTTCTTT
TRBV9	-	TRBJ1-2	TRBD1	CASSASLQGAFGGYTF	TGTGCCAGCAGCGCGAGCCTGCAGGGGGCGTTTGGAGGCTACACCTTC
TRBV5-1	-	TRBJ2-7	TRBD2	CASSFGQGWTSGRYRYEQYF	TGCGCCAGCAGCTTCGGACAGGGATGGACTAGCGGGAGATATCGCTACGAGCAGTACTTC
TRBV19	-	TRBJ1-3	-	CASTGTSLFGNTIYF	TGTGCCAGTACCGGGACAAGCCTTTTTGGAAACACCATATATTTT
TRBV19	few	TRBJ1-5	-	CASSMGAYGNQPQHF	TGTGCCAGTAGTATGGGGGCGTACGGCAATCAGCCCCAGCATTTT
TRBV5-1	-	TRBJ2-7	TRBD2	CASSVLGTSGYEQYF	TGCGCCAGCAGCGTCCTCGGGACTAGCGGCTACGAGCAGTACTTC
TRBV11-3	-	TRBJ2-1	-	CASTSSPGGYNEQFF	TGTGCCAGCACCTCAAGCCCAGGGGGGTACAATGAGCAGTTCTTC
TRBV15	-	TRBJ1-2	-	CATSRDFQGRYGYTF	TGTGCCACCAGCAGAGATTTCCAGGGGAGATATGGCTACACCTTC
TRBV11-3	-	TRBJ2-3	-	CASSTRCGKYTDTQYF	TGTGCCAGCAGCACGAGGTGTGGCAAATACACAGATACGCAGTATTTT
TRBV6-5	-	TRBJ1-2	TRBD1	CASSRGGQGVRGYTF	TGTGCCAGCAGCCGCGGGGGACAGGGTGTACGCGGCTACACCTTC
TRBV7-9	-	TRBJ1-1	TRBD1	CASSPQGGTEAFF	TGTGCCAGCAGCCCTCAGGGGGGCACTGAAGCTTTCTTT
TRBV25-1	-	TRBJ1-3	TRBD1	CASSDPRTGYSGNTIYF	TGTGCCAGCAGTGACCCTCGGACAGGCTACTCTGGAAACACCATATATTTT
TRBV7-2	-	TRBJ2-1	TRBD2	CASSLLAGGLGEQFF	TGTGCCAGCAGCTTACTAGCGGGGGGCCTGGGGGAGCAGTTCTTC
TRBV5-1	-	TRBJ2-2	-	CASSWGRASAGELFF	TGCGCCAGCAGCTGGGGCAGGGCGAGCGCCGGGGAGCTGTTTTTT
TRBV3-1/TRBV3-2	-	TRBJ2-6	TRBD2	CASSPVLAGSGANVLTF	TGTGCCAGCAGCCCGGTACTAGCGGGCTCTGGGGCCAACGTCCTGACTTTC
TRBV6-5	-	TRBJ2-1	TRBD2	CASSYKLAGHNEQFF	TGTGCCAGCAGTTACAAGCTAGCGGGACACAATGAGCAGTTCTTC
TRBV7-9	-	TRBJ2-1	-	CASSLRDYEQFF	TGTGCCAGCAGCTTACGGGACTATGAGCAGTTCTTC
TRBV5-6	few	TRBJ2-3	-	CASSLAGPESTDTQYF	TGTGCCAGCAGCTTGGCGGGTCCTGAGAGCACAGATACGCAGTATTTT
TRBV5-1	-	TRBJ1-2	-	CASSLAPGYGYTF	TGCGCCAGCAGCTTGGCCCCAGGGTATGGCTACACCTTC
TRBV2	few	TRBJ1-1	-	CASTPHSFNTEAFF	TGTGCCAGCACCCCCCACTCTTTTAACACTGAAGCTTTCTTT
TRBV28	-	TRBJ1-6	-	CASSLDRGASYNSPLHF	TGTGCCAGCAGTTTGGACCGGGGGGCCAGCTATAATTCACCCCTCCACTTT
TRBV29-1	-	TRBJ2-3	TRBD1	CSVPDRERTDTQYF	TGCAGCGTTCCAGACAGGGAGAGGACAGATACGCAGTATTTT
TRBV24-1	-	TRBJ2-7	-	CATSDEGASSYEQYF	TGTGCCACCAGTGATGAAGGGGCGAGCTCCTACGAGCAGTACTTC
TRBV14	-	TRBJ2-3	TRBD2	CASSGGRITDTQYF	TGTGCCAGCAGCGGCGGGAGGATCACAGATACGCAGTATTTT
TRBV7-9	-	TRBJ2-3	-	CASSLEQDTQYF	TGTGCCAGCAGCTTAGAACAAGATACGCAGTATTTT
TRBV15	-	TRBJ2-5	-	CATSRDLGAEPETQYF	TGTGCCACCAGCAGAGATTTAGGGGCCGAGCCAGAGACCCAGTACTTC
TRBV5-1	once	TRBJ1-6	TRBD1	CASSLGFGQGNSPLHF	TGCGCCAGCAGCTTGGGGTTTGGACAGGGGAATTCACCCCTCCACTTT
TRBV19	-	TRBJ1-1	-	CASSPRTSEAFF	TGTGCCAGTAGTCCCCGGACTTCTGAAGCTTTCTTT
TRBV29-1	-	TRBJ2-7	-	CSVDSGGEAEQYF	TGCAGCGTTGATTCCGGGGGAGAGGCCGAGCAGTACTTC
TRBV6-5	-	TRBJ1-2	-	CASSPGRGGNYGYTF	TGTGCCAGCAGTCCTGGTCGGGGGGGGAACTATGGCTACACCTTC
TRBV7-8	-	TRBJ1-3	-	CASSASRAGNTIYF	TGTGCCAGCAGCGCGTCGCGGGCTGGAAACACCATATATTTT
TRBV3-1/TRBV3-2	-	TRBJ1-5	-	CASSQNGDQPQHF	TGTGCCAGCAGCCAAAACGGGGATCAGCCCCAGCATTTT
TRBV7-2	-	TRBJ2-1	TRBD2	CASSLPLAGGLNEQFF	TGTGCCAGCAGCTTACCGCTAGCGGGGGGGCTCAATGAGCAGTTCTTC
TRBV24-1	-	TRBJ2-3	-	CATSDPRAEGTDTQYF	TGTGCCACCAGTGATCCTCGGGCGGAGGGTACAGATACGCAGTATTTT
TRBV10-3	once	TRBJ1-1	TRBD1	CAISGQANTEAFF	TGTGCCATCAGCGGACAGGCGAACACTGAAGCTTTCTTT
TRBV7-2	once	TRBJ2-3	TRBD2	CASSPRLAGGPSLTDTQYF	TGTGCCAGCAGCCCACGTTTAGCGGGAGGGCCATCCCTCACAGATACGCAGTATTTT
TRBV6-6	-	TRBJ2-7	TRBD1	CASSYPPQGAGYEQYF	TGTGCCAGCAGTTACCCTCCTCAGGGGGCCGGCTACGAGCAGTACTTC
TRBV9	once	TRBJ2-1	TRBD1	CASSRTGTGGGEQFF	TGTGCCAGCAGCCGTACCGGGACAGGGGGGGGTGAGCAGTTCTTC
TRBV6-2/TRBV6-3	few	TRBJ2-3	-	CASSSPSTDTQYF	TGTGCCAGCAGCTCTCCGTCCACAGATACGCAGTATTTT
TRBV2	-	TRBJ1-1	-	CASRVTVNTEAFF	TGTGCCAGCAGGGTTACGGTGAACACTGAAGCTTTCTTT
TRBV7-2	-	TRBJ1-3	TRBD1	CASSEAGTGFSGNTIYF	TGTGCCAGCAGCGAAGCAGGGACAGGGTTTTCTGGAAACACCATATATTTT
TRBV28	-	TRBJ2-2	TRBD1	CASSLDRGPNTGELFF	TGTGCCAGCAGTTTGGACAGGGGACCGAACACCGGGGAGCTGTTTTTT